This entry describes one TCR beta chain. The antigen remains undetermined. Time point described: after neoadjuvant nivolumab, at surgical resection. Patients were newly diagnosed with stage II-IVA oral cavity squamous cell carcinoma without prior systemic or radiation treatment. Patients had HPV-negative, locally advanced oral cavity squamous cell carcinoma. This sample stems from a study of neoadjuvant anti-PD-1 for oral cavity cancer. Study-level results: Each response group had just three patients in TCR analyses. Non-responders to neoadjuvant nivolumab had significantly more clonal PBMC T cells than responders.

This table comes from immunoSEQ multiplex PCR, and its TCRdb copy is limited to in-frame clones, with some not included. The sample gives 13,000 to 15,000 clones, roughly two thirds of which show up once; 3% to 3.5% is in the top ten. Trimming took off 5 bases at V and 4 bases at J, with 8 bases between the two ends. The CDR3 runs to 12 residues. CDR1 is MNHEY and CDR2 is SVGAGI in the germline V gene. This receptor was identified in a person aged 35 to 85 with oral cavity squamous cell carcinoma. The chain uses TRBV6-5 and TRBJ2-5; no clear D gene. This specimen consisted of PBMCs, obtained after nivolumab (anti-PD-1) treatment. As DNA, the CDR3 is TGTGCCAGCAGTACGACGGGAGAGACCCAGTACTTC. It translates to CASSTTGETQYF.